This entry lists 13 T cell receptor beta chains sequenced from one sample in a study of CD8 T cells in Susac syndrome. The RNA input was roughly 0.45 to 1 ug, and it was reverse transcribed with random hexamers. TCRdb called the immunoSEQ multiplex PCR reads again in MiXCR, with one record for every CDR3 protein. The sample contains about 160,000 distinct CDR3 sequences, approximately 92% of which appear only once. Sequenced material: CD4+ T cells from PBMCs. These receptors were collected from a human donor in good health.

The gene calls are TRBV5-1 and TRBJ1-4; the D gene is possibly TRBD1 (6 bases). Germline V CDR1 and CDR2: SGHRS, YFSETQ. This CDR3 region has 15 residues. V was clipped by 4 bases and J by 8 bases, with 18 bases between them. The CDR3 reads CASSDGLGGEEKLFF. CDR3 DNA: TGCGCCAGCAGCGACGGGTTGGGGGGCGAAGAAAAACTGTTTTTT.

Only one count was recorded for this clonotype. The chain uses TRBV5-1 and TRBJ1-2; D might be TRBD1 (5 bases). CDR1 and CDR2 from the germline V gene are SGHRS and YFSETQ. Deletions cut 6 bases from V and 8 bases from J, with 17 bases between. There are 13 residues in the CDR3. The DNA for the CDR3 is TGCGCCAGCAAAGAGAGAGGGACCGAAGGCTACACCTTC. Translation: CASKERGTEGYTF.

Written as DNA, the CDR3 is TGTGCCAGCAGTTACCAGGGGGTGGCCTACAATGAGCAGTTCTTC. Amino acids: CASSYQGVAYNEQFF. This rearrangement joins TRBV6-5 to TRBJ2-1; TRBD1 aligns across 7 bases. Trimming at V came to 2 bases and at J to 2 bases, leaving 3 bases not matched to a gene. In germline, CDR1 is MNHEY, CDR2 SVGAGI. This CDR3 contains 15 residues.

In its sample, this clonotype was seen once. This rearrangement joins TRBV11-1 to TRBJ2-7; 10 nucleotides match TRBD1. With V trimmed by 4 bases and J by 5 bases, 5 bases remained unmatched. Germline assignment: CDR1 SGHAT and CDR2 FQDESV (reference sequence). This CDR3 is built from 14 residues. The CDR3: CASSSRTGGDEQYF. For the CDR3, the DNA is TGTGCCAGCAGCTCCCGGACAGGGGGTGACGAGCAGTACTTC. Full variable domain (remainder filled in from reference TRBV11-1 and TRBJ2-7): EAEVAQSPRYKITEKSQAVAFWCDPISGHATLYWYRQILGQGPELLVQFQDESVVDDSQLPKDRFSAERLKGVDSTLKIQPAELGDSAMYLCASSSRTGGDEQYFGPGTRLTVT.

The chain links TRBV6-5 to TRBJ2-7; TRBD1 matches 8 bases. The CDR3 extends over 14 amino acids. V trimming: 6 bases; J trimming: 3 bases; junction bases outside the gene matches: 7. Germline V gene data show CDR1 as MNHEY and CDR2 as SVGAGI. The CDR3 DNA reads as TGTGCCAGCAGCCACAGGGGGGACCGCTACGAGCAGTACTTC. Translating gives CASSHRGDRYEQYF.

The chain's CDR3 is CASSQRDTSYEQYF. The CDR3 bases are TGTGCCAGCAGTCAGCGGGACACCTCCTACGAGCAGTACTTC. V usage is TRBV7-8 and J usage is TRBJ2-7, with D perhaps matching TRBD2 (7 bases). V shed 6 bases and J shed 0 bases, with 12 bases lying between them. This CDR3 comprises 14 residues. CDR1 is SGHVS and CDR2 is FQNEAQ in the germline V gene. The entire variable domain, with the rest obtained from reference TRBV7-8 and TRBJ2-7, is as follows: GAGVSQSPRYKVAKRGQDVALRCDPISGHVSLFWYQQALGQGPEFLTYFQNEAQLDKSGLPSDRFFAERPEGSVSTLKIQRTQQEDSAVYLCASSQRDTSYEQYFGPGTRLTVT.

The rearrangement links TRBV5-4 to TRBJ2-1; D possibly matches TRBD1 or TRBD2 (6 bases each). Per germline, CDR1 SGHNT and CDR2 YYREEE (reference sequence). Trimming stripped 4 bases from V and 8 bases from J, with 16 bases between. The CDR3 runs 14 residues. CDR3 in amino acids: CASSTGRLIDEQFF. CDR3 DNA sequence: TGTGCCAGCAGCACAGGGAGGCTGATCGATGAGCAGTTCTTC.

V is TRBV5-1 and J is TRBJ1-4; D ambiguous. This CDR3 comprises 15 residues. The V gene lost 0 bases and the J gene lost 3 bases, with 9 bases spanning the gap. Germline assignment: CDR1 SGHRS and CDR2 YFSETQ. CDR3 sequence (DNA): TGCGCCAGCAGCTTGGCCAGTCAATCTAATGAAAAACTGTTTTTT. Its translation: CASSLASQSNEKLFF.

The J gene is TRBJ2-7, the V gene TRBV29-1; D gene unclear. CDR1 is SQVTM, CDR2 ANQGSEA, per germline. The CDR3 is 12 amino acids. Trimming took 7 bases from V and 6 from J, leaving 16 bases between them. The CDR3 bases are TGCAGCGCGATGGACGGAGCTTTCGAGCAGTACTTC. The encoded protein is CSAMDGAFEQYF.

In its sample, this clonotype was seen once. The rearrangement uses TRBV28 and TRBJ2-3, with TRBD1 as a possible D gene (6 bases). Trimming shortened V by 5 bases and J by 2 bases, and 8 bases separated the two germline ends. Germline lookup yields CDR1 MDHEN and CDR2 SYDVKM. The CDR3 length is 13 residues. For the CDR3, the DNA is TGTGCCAGCAGTCAGGGGAACACAGATACGCAGTATTTT. Amino acids: CASSQGNTDTQYF.

The V gene is TRBV30, the J gene TRBJ2-5; D is possibly TRBD1 (5 bases). CDR3 length: 14 amino acids. Trimming removed 0 bases at V and 4 bases at J, with 12 bases between. From germline, CDR1 is GTSNPN and CDR2 SVGIG (reference sequence). The CDR3 nucleotides read TGTGCCTGGAGTGTAGGGGTTTTTGGAGAGACCCAGTACTTC. It encodes CAWSVGVFGETQYF.

The chain uses TRBV6-6 and TRBJ2-7; D is tentatively TRBD1 or TRBD2 (5 bases each). V lost 5 bases, J lost 6 bases, and 14 bases lay in between. Germline V gives CDR1 MNHNY, CDR2 SVGAGI (reference sequence). This CDR3 region has 13 residues. CDR3 in amino acids: CASSRDQTGEQYF. The CDR3 nucleotides read TGTGCCAGCAGTAGGGACCAAACGGGCGAGCAGTACTTC.

V and J are TRBV20-1 and TRBJ2-4, with D possibly TRBD1 on 6 matching bases. There are 13 residues in the CDR3. Germline assignment: CDR1 DFQATT and CDR2 SNEGSKA (reference sequence). Trimming shortened V by 6 bases and J by 4 bases, and 13 bases separated the two germline ends. The CDR3 spells CSAPGQSKNIQYF. The CDR3 DNA follows: TGCAGTGCCCCAGGACAGTCGAAAAACATTCAGTACTTC.